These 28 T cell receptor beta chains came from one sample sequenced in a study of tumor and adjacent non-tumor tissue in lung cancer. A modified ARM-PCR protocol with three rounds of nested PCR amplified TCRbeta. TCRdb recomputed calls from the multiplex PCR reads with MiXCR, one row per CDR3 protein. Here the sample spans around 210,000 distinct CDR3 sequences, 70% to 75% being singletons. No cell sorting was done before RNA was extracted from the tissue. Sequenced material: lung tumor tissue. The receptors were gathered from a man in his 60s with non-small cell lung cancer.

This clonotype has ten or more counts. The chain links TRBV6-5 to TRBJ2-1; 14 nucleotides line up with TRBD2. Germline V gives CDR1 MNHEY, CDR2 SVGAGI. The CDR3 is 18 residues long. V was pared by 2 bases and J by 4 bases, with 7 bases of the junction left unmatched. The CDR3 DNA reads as TGTGCCAGCAGTTACCGGACTAGCGGGGGGCCTAAGTACAATGAGCAGTTCTTC. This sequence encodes CASSYRTSGGPKYNEQFF.

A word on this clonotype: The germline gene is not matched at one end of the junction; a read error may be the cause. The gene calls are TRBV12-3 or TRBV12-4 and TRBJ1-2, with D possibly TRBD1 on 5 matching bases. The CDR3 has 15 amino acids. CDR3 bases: TGTGCCGGCAGTTTTGGGCAGGCCAGGGACTATGGATACACCTTC. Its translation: CAGSFGQARDYGYTF.

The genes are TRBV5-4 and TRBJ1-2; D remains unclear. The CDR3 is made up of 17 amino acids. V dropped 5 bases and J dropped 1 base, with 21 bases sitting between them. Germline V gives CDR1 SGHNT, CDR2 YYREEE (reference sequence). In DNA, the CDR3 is TGTGCCAGCAGACCCCTTGGATGGGCGGAAGATAACTATGGCTACACCTTC. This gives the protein CASRPLGWAEDNYGYTF.

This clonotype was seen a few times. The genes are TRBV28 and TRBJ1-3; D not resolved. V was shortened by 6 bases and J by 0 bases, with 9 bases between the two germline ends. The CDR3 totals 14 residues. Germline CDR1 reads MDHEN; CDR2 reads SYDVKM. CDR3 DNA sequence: TGTGCCAGCAGGCTAATCCTCTCTGGAAACACCATATATTTT. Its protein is CASRLILSGNTIYF.

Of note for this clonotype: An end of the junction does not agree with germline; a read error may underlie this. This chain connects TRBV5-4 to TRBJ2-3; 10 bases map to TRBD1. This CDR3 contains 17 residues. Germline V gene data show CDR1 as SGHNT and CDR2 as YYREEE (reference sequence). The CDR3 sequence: CASNTGRGTGESDTHYF. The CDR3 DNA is TGTGCCAGCAATACTGGAAGGGGGACAGGGGAGTCAGATACGCATTATTTT.

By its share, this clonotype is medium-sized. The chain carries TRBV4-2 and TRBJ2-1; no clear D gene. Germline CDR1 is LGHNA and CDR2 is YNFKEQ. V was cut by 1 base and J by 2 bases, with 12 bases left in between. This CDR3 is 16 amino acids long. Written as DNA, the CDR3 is TGTGCCAGCAGCCAAGGTGGCAGTATGACCTACAATGAGCAGTTCTTC. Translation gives CASSQGGSMTYNEQFF.

CDR3 DNA sequence: TGTGCCAGCAGCCTCTCAGACAGGGAAGGTGGCTACACCTTC. Amino acids: CASSLSDREGGYTF. The chain couples TRBV6-5 to TRBJ1-2; 7 bases map to TRBD1. From germline, CDR1 is MNHEY and CDR2 SVGAGI. With 6 bases clipped from V and 7 bases from J, the junction kept 11 bases outside the gene matches. The CDR3 contains 14 residues.

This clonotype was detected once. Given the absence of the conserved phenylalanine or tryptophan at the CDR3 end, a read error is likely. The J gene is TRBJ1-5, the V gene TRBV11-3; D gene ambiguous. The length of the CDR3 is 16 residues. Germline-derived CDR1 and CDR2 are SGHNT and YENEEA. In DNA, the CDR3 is TGTGCCAGCAGCCCTGGCCCGGGCGGTAGCAGTCAGCCCCAGCATTGT. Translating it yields CASSPGPGGSSQPQHC.

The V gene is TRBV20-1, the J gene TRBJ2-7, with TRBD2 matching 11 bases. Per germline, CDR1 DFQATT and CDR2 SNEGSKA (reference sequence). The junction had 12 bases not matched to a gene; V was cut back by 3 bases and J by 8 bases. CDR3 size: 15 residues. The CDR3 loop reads CSARATSGRTHKQYF. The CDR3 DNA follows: TGCAGTGCTAGGGCAACTAGCGGGAGAACCCACAAGCAGTACTTC.

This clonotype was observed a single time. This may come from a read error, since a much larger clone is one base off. CDR3: CSAPPGQGSIYGYTF. CDR3 nucleotide sequence: TGCAGTGCCCCGCCGGGACAGGGGTCAATCTATGGCTACACCTTC. This sequence joins TRBV20-1 and TRBJ1-2; 10 bases fit TRBD1. The CDR3 totals 15 residues. V shed 6 bases and J 4 bases; nucleotides not matched to a gene: 11. Germline V gene lookup returns CDR1 DFQATT and CDR2 SNEGSKA (reference sequence).

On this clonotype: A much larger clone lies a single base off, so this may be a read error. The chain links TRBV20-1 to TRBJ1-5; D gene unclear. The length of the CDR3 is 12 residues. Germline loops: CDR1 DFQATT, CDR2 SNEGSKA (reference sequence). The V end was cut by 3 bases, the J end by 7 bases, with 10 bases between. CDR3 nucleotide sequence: TGCAGTGCTAGGTTGGAGAACCAGCCCCAGCATTTT. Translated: CSARLENQPQHF.

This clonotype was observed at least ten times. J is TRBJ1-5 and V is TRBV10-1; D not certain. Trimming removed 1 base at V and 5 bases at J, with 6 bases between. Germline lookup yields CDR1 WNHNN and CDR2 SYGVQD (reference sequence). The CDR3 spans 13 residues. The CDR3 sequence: CASSEYLDQPQHF. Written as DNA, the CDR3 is TGCGCCAGCAGTGAGTACCTGGATCAGCCCCAGCATTTT.

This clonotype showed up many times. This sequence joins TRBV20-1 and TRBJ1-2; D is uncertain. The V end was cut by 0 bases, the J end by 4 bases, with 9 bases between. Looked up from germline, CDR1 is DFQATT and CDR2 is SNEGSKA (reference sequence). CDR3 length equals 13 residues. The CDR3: CSARDRSRYGYTF. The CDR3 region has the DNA TGCAGTGCTAGAGATCGGTCACGCTATGGCTACACCTTC.

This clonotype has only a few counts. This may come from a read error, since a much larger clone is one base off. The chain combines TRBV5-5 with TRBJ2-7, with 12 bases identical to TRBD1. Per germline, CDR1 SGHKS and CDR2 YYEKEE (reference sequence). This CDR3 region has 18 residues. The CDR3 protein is CVSSFVPGQGAPGYEQYF. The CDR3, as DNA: TGTGTCAGCAGCTTTGTCCCGGGACAGGGGGCGCCGGGTTACGAGCAGTACTTC.

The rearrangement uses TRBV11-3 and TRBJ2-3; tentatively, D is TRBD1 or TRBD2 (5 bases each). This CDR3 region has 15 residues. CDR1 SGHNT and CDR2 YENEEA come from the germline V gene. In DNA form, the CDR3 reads TGTGCATGCAGCCTGGGACGGATCGGCACAGATACGCAGTATTTT. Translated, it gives CACSLGRIGTDTQYF.

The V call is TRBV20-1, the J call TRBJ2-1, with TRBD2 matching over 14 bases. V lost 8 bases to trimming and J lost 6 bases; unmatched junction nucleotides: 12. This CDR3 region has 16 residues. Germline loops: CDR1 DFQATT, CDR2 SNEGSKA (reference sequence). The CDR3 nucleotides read TGCAGTACCAGAGGGACTAGCGGGAGTTATGGCAATGAGCAGTTCTTC. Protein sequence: CSTRGTSGSYGNEQFF.

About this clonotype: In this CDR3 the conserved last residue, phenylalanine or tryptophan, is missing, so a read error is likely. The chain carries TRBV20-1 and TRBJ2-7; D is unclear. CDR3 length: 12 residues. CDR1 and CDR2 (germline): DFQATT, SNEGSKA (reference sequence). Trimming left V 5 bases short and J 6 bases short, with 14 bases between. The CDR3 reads CSARVPGVEQYL. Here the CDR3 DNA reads TGCAGTGCTCGGGTGCCTGGGGTCGAGCAGTACCTC.

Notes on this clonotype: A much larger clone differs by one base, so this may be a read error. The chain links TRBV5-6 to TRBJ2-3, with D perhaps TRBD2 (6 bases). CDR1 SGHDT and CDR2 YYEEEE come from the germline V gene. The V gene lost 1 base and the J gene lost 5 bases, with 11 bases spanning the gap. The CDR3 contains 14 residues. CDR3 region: CASSLIGGGDTQYF. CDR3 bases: TGTGCCAGCAGCTTGATCGGGGGAGGAGATACGCAGTATTTT.

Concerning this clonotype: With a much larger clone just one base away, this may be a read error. The CDR3 DNA reads as TGCAGTACTAGAGATAATGCAGGGGGCGCTTATGGGCAGTTCTTC. It yields the protein CSTRDNAGGAYGQFF. V gene TRBV20-1 combines with J gene TRBJ2-1; TRBD1 matches at 8 bases. CDR1 and CDR2 (germline): DFQATT, SNEGSKA (reference sequence). This CDR3 is 15 amino acids long.

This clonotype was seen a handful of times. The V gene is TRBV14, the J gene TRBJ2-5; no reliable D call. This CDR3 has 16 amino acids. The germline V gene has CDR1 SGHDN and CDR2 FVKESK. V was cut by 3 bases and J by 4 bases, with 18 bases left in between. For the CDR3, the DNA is TGTGCCAGCAGCCATGGGGATGTCGTTCGGCTAGAGACCCAGTACTTC. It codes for CASSHGDVVRLETQYF.

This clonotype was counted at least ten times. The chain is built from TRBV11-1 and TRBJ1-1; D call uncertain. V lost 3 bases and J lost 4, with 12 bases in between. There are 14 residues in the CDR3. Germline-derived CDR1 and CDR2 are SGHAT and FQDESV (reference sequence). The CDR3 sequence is CASSLDRLSTEAFF. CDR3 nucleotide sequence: TGTGCCAGCAGCTTGGACCGTCTGAGCACTGAAGCTTTCTTT.

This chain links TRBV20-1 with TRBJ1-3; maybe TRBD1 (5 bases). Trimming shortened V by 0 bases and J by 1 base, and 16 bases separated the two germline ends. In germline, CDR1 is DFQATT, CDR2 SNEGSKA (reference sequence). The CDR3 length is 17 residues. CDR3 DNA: TGCAGTGCTAGAGATCCTAAGACAGTCGGATCTGGAAACACCATATATTTT. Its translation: CSARDPKTVGSGNTIYF.

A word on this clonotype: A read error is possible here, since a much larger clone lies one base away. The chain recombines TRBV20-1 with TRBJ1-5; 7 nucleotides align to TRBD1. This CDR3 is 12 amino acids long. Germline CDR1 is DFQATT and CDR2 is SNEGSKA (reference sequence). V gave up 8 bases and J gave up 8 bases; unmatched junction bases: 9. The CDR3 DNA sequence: TGCAGTTCACAAACAGGGGACGAGCCCCAGCATTTT. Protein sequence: CSSQTGDEPQHF.

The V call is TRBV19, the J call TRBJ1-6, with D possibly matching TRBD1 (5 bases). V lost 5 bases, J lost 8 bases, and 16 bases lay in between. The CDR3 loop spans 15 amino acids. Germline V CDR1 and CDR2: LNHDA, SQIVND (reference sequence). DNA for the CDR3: TGTGCCAGTAGTCCGCAGGGCCTGACTTATTCACCCCTCCACTTT. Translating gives CASSPQGLTYSPLHF.

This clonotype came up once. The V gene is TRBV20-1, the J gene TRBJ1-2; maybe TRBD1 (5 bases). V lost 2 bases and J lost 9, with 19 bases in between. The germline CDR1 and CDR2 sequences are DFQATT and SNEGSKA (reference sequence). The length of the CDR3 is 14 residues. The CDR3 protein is CSARTSPGSNSYTF. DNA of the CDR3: TGCAGTGCTAGAACTTCCCCAGGGAGCAATAGCTACACCTTC.

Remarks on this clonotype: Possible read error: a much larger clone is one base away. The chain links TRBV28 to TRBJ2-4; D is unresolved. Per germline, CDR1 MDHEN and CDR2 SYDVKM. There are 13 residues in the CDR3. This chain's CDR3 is CASSEVAKNTQYF. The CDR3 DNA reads TGTGCCAGCAGCGAGGTAGCCAAAAACACTCAGTACTTC.

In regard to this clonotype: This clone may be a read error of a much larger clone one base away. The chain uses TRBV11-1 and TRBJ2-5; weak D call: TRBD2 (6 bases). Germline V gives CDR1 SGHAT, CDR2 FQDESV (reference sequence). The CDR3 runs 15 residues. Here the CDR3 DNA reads TGTGCCAGCAGCTTAGCTCCGGGACTCCAAGAGGCCCAGTACTTC. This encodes CASSLAPGLQEAQYF. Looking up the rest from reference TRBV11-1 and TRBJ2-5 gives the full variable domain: EAEVAQSPRYKITEKSQAVAFWCDPISGHATLYWYRQILGQGPELLVQFQDESVVDDSQLPKDRFSAERLKGVDSTLKIQPAELGDSAMYLCASSLAPGLQEAQYFGPGTRLLVL.

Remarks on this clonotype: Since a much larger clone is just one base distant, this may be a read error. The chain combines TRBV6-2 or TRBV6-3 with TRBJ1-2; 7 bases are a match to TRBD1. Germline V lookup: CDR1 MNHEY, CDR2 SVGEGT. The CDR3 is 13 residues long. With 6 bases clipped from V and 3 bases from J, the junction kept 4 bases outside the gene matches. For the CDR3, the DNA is TGTGCCAGCAGACTCGGGACAGACTATGGCTACACCTTC. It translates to CASRLGTDYGYTF.